These T cell receptor beta chains were read from a single sample in a study of blood T cell repertoires in COVID-19. The assay was immunoSEQ multiplex PCR, and TCRdb's table has in-frame clones only and misses some. The table lists fewer than 120,000 clones, 70% to 90% of them singletons. The material sequenced was peripheral blood. The receptors shown here come from a human donor in a cohort sampled during active COVID-19. Each CDR3 is given with its conserved first and last residue. Each record gives: clone size, J gene, V gene, D gene, CDR3 DNA, CDR3 protein. The D gene is left open where the match is weak. Size is omitted from some rows. Given values are once, few, many or a class for expanded clones.

-	TRBJ1-5	TRBV3-1/TRBV3-2	TRBD1	TGTGCCAGCAGCAGAGGGACAGCCCGAGGCAATCAGCCCCAGCATTTT	CASSRGTARGNQPQHF
-	TRBJ2-1	TRBV6-5	TRBD1	TGTGCCAGCAGTTACTCGAGATCGACAGGGTACAATGAGCAGTTCTTC	CASSYSRSTGYNEQFF
-	TRBJ2-1	TRBV4-2	TRBD1	TGTGCCAGCAGCCAAGGACAGGGAAAATTCGATGAGCAGTTCTTC	CASSQGQGKFDEQFF
-	TRBJ2-1	TRBV5-1	TRBD2	TGCGCCAGCAGCTTAGCTGGCGGGAGGGACGTATTGGGAGAGCAGTTCTTC	CASSLAGGRDVLGEQFF
-	TRBJ1-4	TRBV4-1	TRBD1	TGCGCCAGCAGCCGAACGACAGGGGAGGGGGCAACTAATGAAAAACTGTTTTTT	CASSRTTGEGATNEKLFF
once	TRBJ2-1	TRBV6-5	-	TGTGCCAGCAGTTACGACGGGACAACCTACAATGAGCAGTTCTTC	CASSYDGTTYNEQFF
-	TRBJ1-2	TRBV5-4	TRBD1	TGTGCCAGCAGCTTGGGCGGACAGGGGTCGGTAGGGTTTGGCTACACCTTC	CASSLGGQGSVGFGYTF
-	TRBJ1-4	TRBV6-5	-	TGTGCCAGCAGTTACTCTCGCAGGGGAACTGAAAAACTGTTTTTT	CASSYSRRGTEKLFF
-	TRBJ2-1	TRBV3-1/TRBV3-2	TRBD2	TGTGCCAGCAGCCACCCTCGGCTAGCGGGAGACAATGAGCAGTTCTTC	CASSHPRLAGDNEQFF
-	TRBJ2-1	TRBV3-1/TRBV3-2	TRBD2	TGTGCCAGCAGCCTTGGACTAGCGGGAGGGCCGAACAATGAGCAGTTCTTC	CASSLGLAGGPNNEQFF
medium-sized	TRBJ1-3	TRBV19	TRBD1	TGTGCCAGTAGTAAGGACAGGGACTCCTCTGGAAACACCATATATTTT	CASSKDRDSSGNTIYF
-	TRBJ1-2	TRBV18	-	TGTGCCAGCTCACCACCCATGCAGGGGAGTACCAGCACCTTC	CASSPPMQGSTSTF
once	TRBJ1-4	TRBV15	-	TGTGCCACCAGCAGAGGTAAAGGGGCTGAGGAAAAACTGTTTTTT	CATSRGKGAEEKLFF
once	TRBJ2-5	TRBV4-2	-	TGTGCCAGCAGCCAAGTGGGGCGGGGTGGAGTTCAAGAGACCCAGTACTTC	CASSQVGRGGVQETQYF
once	TRBJ1-2	TRBV25-1	-	TGTGCCAGCAGTGGAACACTCGACGGAGGGGCCTACACCTTC	CASSGTLDGGAYTF
-	TRBJ1-1	TRBV9	-	TGTGCCAGCAGCACTGATCAGGTGAACACTGAAGCTTTCTTT	CASSTDQVNTEAFF
-	TRBJ1-2	TRBV10-3	-	TGTGCCATCAGTGGCGTAGCCAGTTACGACTATGGCTACACCTTC	CAISGVASYDYGYTF
-	TRBJ2-7	TRBV18	TRBD1	TGTGCCAGCTCACCCGGGACAGGGACCTACGAGCAGTACTTC	CASSPGTGTYEQYF
-	TRBJ1-2	TRBV19	-	TGTGCCAGTAACGACAGAGCCCGGGATGGCTACACCTTC	CASNDRARDGYTF
-	TRBJ2-5	TRBV9	TRBD1	TGTGCCAGCAGCTCCGGGACAGACCAAGAGACCCAGTACTTC	CASSSGTDQETQYF
-	TRBJ2-7	TRBV7-2	TRBD2	TGTGCCAGCAGCATAAGACTAGCGGGAGGGCCTTTAAGATCCTACGAGCAGTACTTC	CASSIRLAGGPLRSYEQYF
-	TRBJ1-3	TRBV28	-	TGTGCCAGCAGTTTCTCAGGGTCCTCTGGAAACACCATATATTTT	CASSFSGSSGNTIYF
-	TRBJ2-2	TRBV5-5	TRBD1	TGTGCCAGCAGCTTTGAAGTCTTGTTTGGACAGGGAGTTTCCGGGGAGCTGTTTTTT	CASSFEVLFGQGVSGELFF
-	TRBJ2-7	TRBV7-2	TRBD1	TGTGCCAGCAGCGCGACAGGGCGGACCTACGAGCAGTACTTC	CASSATGRTYEQYF
-	TRBJ2-5	TRBV2	-	TGTGCCAGCAGTGAAGCCCCCAGAACCCAGTACTTC	CASSEAPRTQYF
-	TRBJ1-1	TRBV6-5	-	TGTGCCAGCAGTTACTCGGTCCGCAGTGAAGCTTTCTTT	CASSYSVRSEAFF
-	TRBJ1-3	TRBV11-2	TRBD1	TGTGCCAGCAGCTCCCAACAGGGGGGTGGAAACACCATATATTTT	CASSSQQGGGNTIYF
-	TRBJ2-7	TRBV7-9	-	TGTGCCAGCAGCTTAGACTCACGGCAGGGGCGGGAGCAGTACTTC	CASSLDSRQGREQYF
-	TRBJ1-1	TRBV29-1	-	TGCAGCGTTGTTACAGCTACTGAAGCTTTCTTT	CSVVTATEAFF
-	TRBJ1-3	TRBV3-1/TRBV3-2	-	TGTGCCAGCAGCCAAGACGCCCCCGGGGGGCGGAACACCATATATTTT	CASSQDAPGGRNTIYF
-	TRBJ1-6	TRBV6-6	-	TGTGCCAGCAGTTATCCCGGGGGGGAGGGTTCACCCCTCCACTTT	CASSYPGGEGSPLHF
once	TRBJ1-5	TRBV2	-	TGTGCCAGCAGCGCGGACAACAATCAGCCCCAGCATTTT	CASSADNNQPQHF
-	TRBJ1-6	TRBV18	-	TGTGCCAGCTCAGGAACAGGGTATTATTCACCCCTCCACTTT	CASSGTGYYSPLHF
once	TRBJ1-3	TRBV19	-	TGTGCCAGTAGTATATCAGGGGTAGCTGGAAACACCATATATTTT	CASSISGVAGNTIYF
-	TRBJ2-7	TRBV7-2	-	TGTGCCAGCAGCTTAGATCGGAGCTCCTACGAGCAGTACTTC	CASSLDRSSYEQYF
-	TRBJ2-1	TRBV10-1	TRBD2	TGCGCCAGCAGTGAGTCCAGCGGGGTCTACAATGAGCAGTTCTTC	CASSESSGVYNEQFF
-	TRBJ2-1	TRBV7-3	TRBD2	TGTGCCAGCAGCAAGACGAGGGTGGTAGCGGGATTCAATGAGCAGTTCTTC	CASSKTRVVAGFNEQFF
-	TRBJ1-3	TRBV6-5	-	TGTGCCAGCAGAGCCACAGGGCCCTCTGGAAACACCATATATTTT	CASRATGPSGNTIYF
once	TRBJ2-7	TRBV9	TRBD2	TGTGCCAGCAGCCTACTAGCGGGAGGGCCCGGGGACGAGCAGTACTTC	CASSLLAGGPGDEQYF
-	TRBJ2-7	TRBV5-1	-	TGCGCCAGCAGCTGGAGAGGCTACGAGCAGTACTTC	CASSWRGYEQYF
-	TRBJ1-5	TRBV6-9	-	TGTGCCACCGAAGGTGGGACAAACGATCAGCCCCAGCATTTT	CATEGGTNDQPQHF
-	TRBJ2-1	TRBV4-1	TRBD2	TGCGCCAGCAGCCAAGAAGAACTAGCGGGGGGGTTTTGGGTTTTTGAGCAGTTCTTC	CASSQEELAGGFWVFEQFF
-	TRBJ2-3	TRBV2	TRBD1	TGTGCCAGCAGTTGGACAGGGGGGGGACCCACAGATACGCAGTATTTT	CASSWTGGGPTDTQYF
-	TRBJ1-5	TRBV15	-	TGTGCCACCACTCGCGAGGGCAATCAGCCCCAGCATTTT	CATTREGNQPQHF
-	TRBJ1-5	TRBV6-2/TRBV6-3	TRBD1	TGTGCCAGCAGCCTGAGGACAGGCACGGCGGGCAATCAGCCCCAGCATTTT	CASSLRTGTAGNQPQHF
-	TRBJ1-2	TRBV4-3	-	TGCGCCAGCAGCTCAGCGGGCAGGGAGGACTATGGCTACACCTTC	CASSSAGREDYGYTF
-	TRBJ2-2	TRBV6-5	TRBD1	TGTGCCAGCAGTAAAAAACTGGGGACAGTCGGGGAGCTGTTTTTT	CASSKKLGTVGELFF
-	TRBJ2-1	TRBV7-2	-	TGTGCCAGCAGAGTATCCACCGCGAGCTCCTACAATGAGCAGTTCTTC	CASRVSTASSYNEQFF
-	TRBJ1-1	TRBV29-1	-	TGCAGCGTTGTCGGCACGGGGAACACTGAAGCTTTCTTT	CSVVGTGNTEAFF
-	TRBJ2-6	TRBV12-3/TRBV12-4	-	TGTGCCAGCAGTTTTAGTGAGGCCAACGTCCTGACTTTC	CASSFSEANVLTF
-	TRBJ2-5	TRBV2	TRBD2	TGTGCCAGCAGTGGACTAGCGGGGGGATTAAGGGGTGGGGAGACCCAGTACTTC	CASSGLAGGLRGGETQYF
few	TRBJ2-3	TRBV6-2/TRBV6-3	-	TGTGCCAGCAGTTTCAGGGATACGACAGATACGCAGTATTTT	CASSFRDTTDTQYF
-	TRBJ1-1	TRBV10-3	TRBD1	TGTGCCATCGGTAACAGGGGCACTGAAGCTTTCTTT	CAIGNRGTEAFF
-	TRBJ2-2	TRBV28	-	TGTGCCAGCACTAAACAGGGGAGGCCTATGAACACCGGGGAGCTGTTTTTT	CASTKQGRPMNTGELFF
-	TRBJ2-7	TRBV4-3	TRBD2	TGCGCCAGCAGCCAAGATCGGGGACTAGCCGCCGAGCAGTACTTC	CASSQDRGLAAEQYF
-	TRBJ2-7	TRBV29-1	TRBD1	TGCAGCGTTGATCGCGGGACAGGGTCCTACGAGCAGTACTTC	CSVDRGTGSYEQYF
-	TRBJ1-1	TRBV5-4	-	TGTGCCAGCAGCTTCGACAGGAGCACTGAAGCTTTCTTT	CASSFDRSTEAFF
once	TRBJ1-5	TRBV3-1/TRBV3-2	-	TGTGCCAGCAGCCAAGATGGCGGGCGGAATCAGCCCCAGCATTTT	CASSQDGGRNQPQHF
-	TRBJ1-2	TRBV10-3	-	TGTGCCATCAGCCTACAGGTTGAGAATGGCTACACCTTC	CAISLQVENGYTF